Listed below are T cell receptor beta chains from one sample, sequenced in a study of cytomegalovirus exposure and HLA in healthy donors. The data were produced by immunoSEQ multiplex PCR, yet TCRdb's version contains in-frame clones alone and is incomplete. The sample has around 110,000 clones; 8% to 10% are singletons. Material for sequencing was PBMCs. The receptors originated from a man aged 25 to 40 in good health and CMV-seronegative. Both conserved end residues are trimmed from each CDR3. Each record gives: D gene, J gene, V gene, CDR3 protein. D genes are given only for firm matches.

>TRBD2|TRBJ2-5|TRBV30
AWSVRGGKETQY
>TRBD1|TRBJ2-7|TRBV6-1
ASSGGTGVGSSYEQY
>TRBD1|TRBJ1-1|TRBV7-2
ASSLAGRQGTNTEAF
>TRBD2|TRBJ2-2|TRBV7-8
ASRTSGSVAGELF
>TRBD2|TRBJ2-1|TRBV10-2
ASRGGTSGLQF
>.|TRBJ2-3|TRBV7-9
ASSFTREEDTQY
>TRBD2|TRBJ2-5|TRBV9
ASSTQFGGGQETQY
>TRBD1|TRBJ1-3|TRBV5-6
ASSAGQSRNTIY
>.|TRBJ1-4|TRBV4-3
ASSQDREKLF
>TRBD2|TRBJ2-7|TRBV25-1
ASSFGRASYEQY
>TRBD1|TRBJ1-3|TRBV6-5
ASSYSGQGTGNTIY
>.|TRBJ2-1|TRBV9
ASSRGDRNNEQF
>.|TRBJ1-1|TRBV5-5
ASSLTVNTEAF
>.|TRBJ2-7|TRBV11-3
ASSRWAHEQY
>TRBD1|TRBJ1-1|TRBV10-2
ASSGTGRSTEAF
>.|TRBJ2-1|TRBV28
ASSSPGTGSYNEQF
>TRBD1|TRBJ1-1|TRBV6-5
ASSWDRRLNTEAF
>.|TRBJ2-7|TRBV21-1
ASMWKGYEQY
>TRBD2|TRBJ2-5|TRBV11-2
ASSLGTSETQY
>.|TRBJ1-2|TRBV29-1
SVRGDGIYVGYT
>.|TRBJ2-5|TRBV5-1
ASSLADTSQY
>TRBD2|TRBJ2-1|TRBV9
ASSPTGGSHNEQF
>TRBD1|TRBJ1-1|TRBV27
ASSLSYGDRVLNTEAF
>.|TRBJ2-7|TRBV18
ASSTRATYEQY
>.|TRBJ1-2|TRBV10-3
AISERANYGYT
>TRBD2|TRBJ2-7|TRBV11-3
ASSLKGSSGFYEQY
>.|TRBJ1-2|TRBV29-1
SVEGGANYGYT
>.|TRBJ2-7|TRBV6-1
ASSEALGLLNYEQY